Below, one T cell receptor beta chain is given with its context. As yet, its antigen is unknown. Measured with immunoSEQ multiplex PCR; TCRdb has only the in-frame clones, and not every one. The sample holds 160,000 or so clones, less than 90% seen once. The data derive from a study of T cell responses to AZD1222 COVID-19 vaccine. Study findings and constraints: CD4 TCRs associated with vaccination spanned spike, dominating at 160-218 and 743-854. An increase in Spike-specific TCR breadth and depth was observed after two AZD1222 doses. Among the donors, most were white British and more were female, and clonal diversity was possibly underestimated.

Deletions cut 2 bases from V and 3 bases from J, with 14 bases between. This CDR3 spans 15 amino acids. In germline, CDR1 is MNHEY, CDR2 SMNVEV (reference sequence). This sequence joins TRBV27 and TRBJ2-7, with a weak D call TRBD1 (5 bases). The sequencing here drew on peripheral blood, taken after recovery from COVID-19. The source of this sequence is an adult who had recovered from COVID-19. CDR3 loop: CASSLVRQNIYEQYF. CDR3 nucleotide sequence: TGTGCCAGCAGTTTAGTGCGACAGAATATCTACGAGCAGTACTTC.